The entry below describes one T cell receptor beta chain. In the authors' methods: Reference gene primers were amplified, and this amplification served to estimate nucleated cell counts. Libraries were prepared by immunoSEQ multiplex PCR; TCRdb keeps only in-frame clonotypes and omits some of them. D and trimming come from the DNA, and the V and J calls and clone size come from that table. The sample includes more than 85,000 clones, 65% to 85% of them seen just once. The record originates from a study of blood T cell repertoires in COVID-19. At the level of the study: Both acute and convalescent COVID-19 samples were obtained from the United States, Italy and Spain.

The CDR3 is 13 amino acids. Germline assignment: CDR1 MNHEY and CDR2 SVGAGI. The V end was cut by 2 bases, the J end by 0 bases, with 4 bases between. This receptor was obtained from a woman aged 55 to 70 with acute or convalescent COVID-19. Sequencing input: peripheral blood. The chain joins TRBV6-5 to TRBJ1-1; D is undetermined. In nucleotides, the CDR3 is TGTGCCAGCAGTTACGAGGTGAACACTGAAGCTTTCTTT. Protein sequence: CASSYEVNTEAFF.